The 5 T cell receptor beta chains listed next were all sequenced from one sample in a study of blood T cell repertoires in COVID-19. Method: immunoSEQ multiplex PCR; TCRdb's copy keeps in-frame clones and lacks some. In the table there are about 30,000 clones, just over 90% of which are singletons. Sequenced material: peripheral blood. The source is a man aged 50 to 60 with active COVID-19.

This rearrangement joins TRBV11-2 to TRBJ1-2; D remains unclear. The germline V and J ends were trimmed by 3 bases and 5 bases, with 7 bases remaining between them. There are 12 residues in the CDR3. The V gene's germline CDR1 is SGHAT and CDR2 FQNNGV. The CDR3 nucleotides read TGTGCCAGCAGCTTCGGACTTTATGGCTACACCTTC. Protein product: CASSFGLYGYTF.

V and J are TRBV4-1 and TRBJ2-3, with a tentative D call TRBD2 (5 bases). Between the trimmed V and J ends, which lost 7 bases and 2 bases, there was a span of 13 bases. The CDR3 length is 14 residues. CDR1 is MGHRA and CDR2 is YSYEKL in the germline V gene. The CDR3 loop is CASTEREFTDTQYF. The CDR3 DNA sequence: TGCGCCAGCACGGAACGGGAATTCACAGATACGCAGTATTTT.

V usage is TRBV2 and J usage is TRBJ2-7; weak D call: TRBD1 (5 bases). V was clipped by 5 bases and J by 4 bases, with 15 bases between them. In germline, CDR1 is SNHLY, CDR2 FYNNEI. The CDR3 is made up of 14 amino acids. CDR3: CASSSKGSPYEQYF. The DNA of the CDR3 is TGTGCCAGCAGTAGTAAGGGGTCACCGTACGAGCAGTACTTC.

The chain employs TRBV15 and TRBJ2-5; 7 positions agree with TRBD2. The V gene end was trimmed by 3 bases and the J gene end by 1 base; junction bases not matched to a gene: 11. Per germline, CDR1 LNHNV and CDR2 YYDKDF (reference sequence). The CDR3 runs to 17 residues. CDR3 sequence reads: CATSSHSRGVSQETQYF. DNA of the CDR3: TGTGCCACCAGCAGCCACTCTCGGGGGGTGTCCCAAGAGACCCAGTACTTC. The complete variable domain, with remaining parts taken from reference TRBV15 and TRBJ2-5, reads DAMVIQNPRYQVTQFGKPVTLSCSQTLNHNVMYWYQQKSSQAPKLLFHYYDKDFNNEADTPDNFQSRRPNTSFCFLDIRSPGLGDTAMYLCATSSHSRGVSQETQYFGPGTRLLVL.

The chain links TRBV2 to TRBJ1-6; 8 bases are shared with TRBD1. The CDR3 consists of 16 residues. V trimming: 5 bases; J trimming: 7 bases; junction bases outside the gene matches: 10. Germline V gives CDR1 SNHLY, CDR2 FYNNEI. CDR3 sequence (DNA): TGTGCCAGCAGTCAGGACAGGGTCGTCGCCAATTCACCCCTCCACTTT. Protein sequence: CASSQDRVVANSPLHF.